The next 19 T cell receptor beta chains were all read from a single sample in a study of blood T cell repertoires in COVID-19. The table came from immunoSEQ multiplex PCR; TCRdb's copy has only in-frame clones and leaves some out. Here the sample spans approximately 180,000 clones, roughly 85% being singletons. The sequencing input was peripheral blood. These receptor sequences come from a man between 60 and 75 years old with acute or convalescent COVID-19.

The chain has TRBV27 and TRBJ1-6; 9 nucleotides match TRBD1. V shed 4 bases, J shed 10 bases, and the junction held 8 bases outside the gene matches. Germline values: CDR1 MNHEY, CDR2 SMNVEV (reference sequence). The CDR3 totals 15 residues. CDR3 sequence reads: CASSSGQGIGSPLHF. As DNA, the CDR3 is TGTGCCAGCAGTTCCGGACAGGGGATAGGGTCACCCCTCCACTTT.

The chain joins TRBV2 to TRBJ2-7, with D uncertain. The CDR3 is made up of 14 amino acids. Germline V gives CDR1 SNHLY, CDR2 FYNNEI. V was shortened by 1 base and J by 2 bases, with 9 bases between the two germline ends. As DNA, the CDR3 is TGTGCCAGCAGTGAAGGCAGGTGGACCTACGAGCAGTACTTC. It is translated as CASSEGRWTYEQYF.

J is TRBJ1-1 and V is TRBV7-9, with D hard to call. The ends were cut back, 5 bases at V and 0 bases at J, with 13 bases in the middle. This CDR3 is built from 15 residues. Germline CDR1 and CDR2: SEHNR and FQNEAQ (reference sequence). CDR3 sequence (DNA): TGTGCCAGCAGCCGGGAATTTTCAATGAACACTGAAGCTTTCTTT. Translated, it gives CASSREFSMNTEAFF.

The CDR3 loop is CASSFQGNYGYTF. In nucleotides, the CDR3 is TGTGCCAGCAGTTTTCAGGGGAACTATGGCTACACCTTC. V usage is TRBV6-5 and J usage is TRBJ1-2; weak D call: TRBD1 (6 bases). V was pared by 4 bases and J by 2 bases, with 8 bases between. Germline V gene sequence: CDR1 MNHEY, CDR2 SVGAGI. CDR3 length equals 13 residues.

This chain joins TRBV10-3 and TRBJ2-7; D is perhaps TRBD2 (6 bases). The CDR3 runs 13 residues. Looked up from germline, CDR1 is ENHRY and CDR2 is SYGVKD. Trimming left V 7 bases short and J 5 bases short, with 15 bases between. DNA of the CDR3: TGTGCCATCACTGTACCGGGAGACCACGAGCAGTACTTC. This gives the protein CAITVPGDHEQYF.

The CDR3 DNA reads TGTGCCAGCAGCTTAGAAGTCGGGAGGGCCCACGAGCAGTACTTC. Its protein is CASSLEVGRAHEQYF. V and J are TRBV7-2 and TRBJ2-7; 8 bases fit TRBD2. Trimming took 1 base from V and 5 from J; bases not matched to a gene: 7. This CDR3 contains 15 residues. Per germline, CDR1 SGHTA and CDR2 FQGNSA.

In DNA form, the CDR3 reads TGTGCCAGCAGTTCTACTAGCGGGAGTGGTAACACCGGGGAGCTGTTTTTT. As protein: CASSSTSGSGNTGELFF. V usage is TRBV7-3 and J usage is TRBJ2-2, with TRBD2 matching over 11 bases. Trimming took 6 bases from V and 2 from J; bases not matched to a gene: 8. Looked up from germline, CDR1 is SGHTA and CDR2 is FQGTGA. The CDR3 runs 17 residues.

The chain recombines TRBV28 with TRBJ1-2; D may be TRBD1 (5 bases). In germline, CDR1 is MDHEN, CDR2 SYDVKM. The V gene lost 6 bases and the J gene lost 4 bases, with 15 bases spanning the gap. There are 14 residues in the CDR3. In nucleotides, the CDR3 is TGTGCCAGCAGCCCAGGGCGCCTCGTCTATGGCTACACCTTC. Its translation: CASSPGRLVYGYTF.

This clone was recorded a few times. The chain links TRBV7-2 to TRBJ1-1, with a weak D call TRBD1 (5 bases). The CDR3 length is 15 residues. Germline CDR1 SGHTA, CDR2 FQGNSA. V was pared by 5 bases and J by 4 bases, with 17 bases between. CDR3 residues: CASSPRQAGLTEAFF. The CDR3 nucleotides are TGTGCCAGCAGCCCCCGGCAGGCGGGGCTCACTGAAGCTTTCTTT. Drawing the rest from reference TRBV7-2 and TRBJ1-1, the complete variable domain is GAGVSQSPSNKVTEKGKDVELRCDPISGHTALYWYRQSLGQGLEFLIYFQGNSAPDKSGLPSDRFSAERTGGSVSTLTIQRTQQEDSAVYLCASSPRQAGLTEAFFGQGTRLTVV.

This clone was counted a few times. The chain recombines TRBV6-1 with TRBJ2-3, with D perhaps TRBD2 (6 bases). The V gene lost 2 bases and the J gene lost 2 bases, with 26 bases spanning the gap. The CDR3 consists of 20 residues. CDR1 is MNHNS, CDR2 SASEGT, per germline. CDR3 protein: CASSESGWGSLAVYTDTQYF. CDR3 DNA sequence: TGTGCCAGCAGTGAATCGGGGTGGGGCTCATTAGCGGTATACACAGATACGCAGTATTTT.

This chain connects TRBV10-3 to TRBJ2-7; 7 nucleotides align to TRBD1. The CDR3 sequence is 14 residues long. Losses at the gene ends were 6 bases for V and 1 base for J; bases not matched to a gene: 6. Germline V lookup: CDR1 ENHRY, CDR2 SYGVKD. The CDR3 protein is CAIRRTGLSYEQYF. The CDR3 nucleotides are TGTGCCATCAGGAGGACAGGATTGTCCTACGAGCAGTACTTC.

V is TRBV28 and J is TRBJ1-2, with TRBD1 as a possible D gene (5 bases). Per germline, CDR1 MDHEN and CDR2 SYDVKM. V was cut by 7 bases and J by 4 bases, with 22 bases left in between. The CDR3 totals 16 residues. CDR3 amino acids: CASNSAGSGGGYGYTF. The CDR3 DNA reads TGTGCCAGCAATTCCGCGGGTAGTGGGGGAGGCTATGGCTACACCTTC.

The chain joins TRBV18 to TRBJ1-2, with TRBD1 as a possible D gene (5 bases). This CDR3 comprises 16 residues. The germline V gene has CDR1 KGHSH and CDR2 LQKENI. Trimming removed 2 bases from V and 1 base from J, with 14 bases in between. The CDR3 DNA is TGTGCCAGCTCACCATCCCCGGTGGGGGGTAACTATGGCTACACCTTC. As protein: CASSPSPVGGNYGYTF.

The V call is TRBV23-1, the J call TRBJ2-7; D possibly corresponds to TRBD2 (5 bases). TRBV23-1 is marked as an open reading frame, function uncertain. V lost 7 bases to trimming and J lost 6 bases, with 19 bases between them. This CDR3 region has 14 residues. The CDR3 DNA follows: TGCGCCAGCACTTCACGGGGAGAGTTGTCCGAGCAGTACTTC. The encoded protein is CASTSRGELSEQYF.

V and J are TRBV29-1 and TRBJ2-3, with a weak D call TRBD2 (6 bases). The germline V gene encodes CDR1 SQVTM and CDR2 ANQGSEA. This CDR3 has 13 amino acids. V was pared by 5 bases and J by 3 bases, with 12 bases between. In DNA form, the CDR3 reads TGCAGCGTTCTAACGGGAGCTACAGATACGCAGTATTTT. Translating gives CSVLTGATDTQYF.

The chain has TRBV25-1 and TRBJ1-1, with 10 bases identical to TRBD1. The CDR3 totals 13 residues. Trimming took 6 bases from V and 6 from J; bases not matched to a gene: 4. Germline lookup yields CDR1 MGHDK and CDR2 SYGVNS. CDR3 in amino acids: CASRRQGASEAFF. CDR3 nucleotides: TGTGCCAGCAGAAGACAGGGGGCATCTGAAGCTTTCTTT.

The chain has TRBV3-1 (or the pseudogene TRBV3-2) and TRBJ2-3; weak D call: TRBD2 (6 bases). The V gene's germline CDR1 is LGHDT and CDR2 YNNKEL (reference sequence). With 4 bases removed from V and 4 bases from J, the gap between germline ends came to 21 bases. The CDR3 length is 17 residues. The CDR3 sequence is CASSPYRSNGRSDTQYF. Here the CDR3 DNA reads TGTGCCAGCAGCCCCTATAGATCCAACGGGAGATCAGATACGCAGTATTTT.

V and J are TRBV7-9 and TRBJ2-2; unclear D gene. The CDR3 has 12 amino acids. CDR1 SEHNR and CDR2 FQNEAQ come from the germline V gene (reference sequence). The germline V and J ends were trimmed by 5 bases and 7 bases, with 8 bases remaining between them. The CDR3 sequence is CASSSSGGELFF. The CDR3 DNA is TGTGCCAGCAGCAGCTCCGGCGGGGAGCTGTTTTTT.

In this sample, this clone turned up once. The chain uses TRBV5-1 and TRBJ1-1; D may be TRBD1 (6 bases). Trimming took off 0 bases at V and 4 bases at J, with 13 bases between the two ends. The CDR3 loop spans 15 amino acids. In germline, CDR1 is SGHRS, CDR2 YFSETQ. The CDR3 bases are TGCGCCAGCAGCTTGGTTGGGGGCGAGGGCACTGAAGCTTTCTTT. Its protein product is CASSLVGGEGTEAFF.